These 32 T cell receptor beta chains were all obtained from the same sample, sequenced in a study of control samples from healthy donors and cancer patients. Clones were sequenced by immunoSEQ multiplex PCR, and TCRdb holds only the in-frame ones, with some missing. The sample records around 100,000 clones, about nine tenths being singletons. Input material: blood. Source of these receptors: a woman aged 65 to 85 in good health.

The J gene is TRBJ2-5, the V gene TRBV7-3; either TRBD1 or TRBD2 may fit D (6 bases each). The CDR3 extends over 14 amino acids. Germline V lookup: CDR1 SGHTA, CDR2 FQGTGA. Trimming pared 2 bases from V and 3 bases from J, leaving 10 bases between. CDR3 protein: CASSLRGRKETQYF. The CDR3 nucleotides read TGTGCCAGCAGCTTACGGGGGCGCAAAGAGACCCAGTACTTC.

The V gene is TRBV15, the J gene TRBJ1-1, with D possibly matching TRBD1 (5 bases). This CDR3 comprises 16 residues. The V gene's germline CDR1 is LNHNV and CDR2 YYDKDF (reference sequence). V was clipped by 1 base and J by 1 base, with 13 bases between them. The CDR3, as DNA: TGTGCCACCAGCAGAGTGAGGCAGGGTCCGAACACTGAAGCTTTCTTT. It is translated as CATSRVRQGPNTEAFF.

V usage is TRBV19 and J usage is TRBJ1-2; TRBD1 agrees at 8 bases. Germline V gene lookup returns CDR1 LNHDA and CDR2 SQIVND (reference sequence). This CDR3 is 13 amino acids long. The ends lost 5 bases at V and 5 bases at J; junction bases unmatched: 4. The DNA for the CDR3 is TGTGCCAGTAGTGCCGACAGGGGATATGGCTACACCTTC. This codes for CASSADRGYGYTF.

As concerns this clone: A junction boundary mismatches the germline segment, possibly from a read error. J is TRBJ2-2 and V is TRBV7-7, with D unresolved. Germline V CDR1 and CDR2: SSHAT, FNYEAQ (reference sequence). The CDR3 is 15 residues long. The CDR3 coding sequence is TGTGCTAGCAGCCCGTTGGCGGTTAACACCGGGGAGCTGTTTTTT. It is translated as CASSPLAVNTGELFF.

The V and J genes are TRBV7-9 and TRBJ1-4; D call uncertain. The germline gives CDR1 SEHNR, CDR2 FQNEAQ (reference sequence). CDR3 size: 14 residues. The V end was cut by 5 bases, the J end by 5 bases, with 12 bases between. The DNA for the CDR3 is TGTGCCAGCAGCCGTGAGCTGGGAAATGAAAAACTGTTTTTT. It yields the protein CASSRELGNEKLFF.

CDR3 sequence reads: CASRWGTGGDEQYF. CDR3 DNA sequence: TGTGCCAGCAGGTGGGGGACAGGGGGCGACGAGCAGTACTTC. This sequence joins TRBV7-9 and TRBJ2-7, with 12 bases matching TRBD1. CDR1 SEHNR and CDR2 FQNEAQ come from the germline V gene (reference sequence). V shed 6 bases, J shed 5 bases, and the junction held 5 bases outside the gene matches. The CDR3 length is 14 residues.

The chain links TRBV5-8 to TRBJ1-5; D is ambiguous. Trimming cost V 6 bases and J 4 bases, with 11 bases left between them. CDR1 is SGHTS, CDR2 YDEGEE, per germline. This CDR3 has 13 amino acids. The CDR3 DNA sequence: TGTGCCAGCACCGACACCCAAAATCAGCCCCAGCATTTT. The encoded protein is CASTDTQNQPQHF.

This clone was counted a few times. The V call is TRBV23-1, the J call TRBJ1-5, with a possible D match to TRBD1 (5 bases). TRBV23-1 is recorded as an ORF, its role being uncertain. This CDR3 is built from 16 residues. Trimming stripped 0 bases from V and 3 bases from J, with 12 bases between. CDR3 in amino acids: CASSQSGGELNQPQHF. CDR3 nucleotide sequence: TGCGCCAGCAGTCAATCGGGAGGGGAACTCAATCAGCCCCAGCATTTT.

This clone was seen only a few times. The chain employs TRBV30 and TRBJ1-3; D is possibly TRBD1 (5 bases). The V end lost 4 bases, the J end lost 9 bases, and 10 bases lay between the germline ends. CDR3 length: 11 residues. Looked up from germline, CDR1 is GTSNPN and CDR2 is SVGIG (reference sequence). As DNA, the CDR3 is TGTGCCTGGAAACCGGGGCGCACCATATATTTT. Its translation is CAWKPGRTIYF.

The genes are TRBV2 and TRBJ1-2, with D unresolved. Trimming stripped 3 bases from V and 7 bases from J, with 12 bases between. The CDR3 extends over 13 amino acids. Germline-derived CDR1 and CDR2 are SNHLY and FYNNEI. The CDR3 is CASSDLGEAGYTF. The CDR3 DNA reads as TGTGCCAGCAGTGATCTCGGAGAGGCTGGCTACACCTTC.

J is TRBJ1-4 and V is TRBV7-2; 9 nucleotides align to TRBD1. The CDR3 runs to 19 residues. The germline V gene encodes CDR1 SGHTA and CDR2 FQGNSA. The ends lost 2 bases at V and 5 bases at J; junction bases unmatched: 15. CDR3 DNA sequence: TGTGCCAGCAGCTTAAGGGTTGTCGGGACAGGGACGGTAAATGAAAAACTGTTTTTT. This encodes CASSLRVVGTGTVNEKLFF.

In DNA form, the CDR3 reads TGTGCCAGTAGTTCCGGGACAGGACCCTACGAGCAGTACTTC. Encoded protein: CASSSGTGPYEQYF. The gene calls are TRBV19 and TRBJ2-7; 8 bases map to TRBD1. The CDR3 sequence is 14 residues long. The ends lost 5 bases at V and 2 bases at J; junction bases unmatched: 5. Germline V gene lookup returns CDR1 LNHDA and CDR2 SQIVND (reference sequence). Using reference TRBV19 and TRBJ2-7 for the parts outside the CDR3, the full variable domain is DGGITQSPKYLFRKEGQNVTLSCEQNLNHDAMYWYRQDPGQGLRLIYYSQIVNDFQKGDIAEGYSVSREKKESFPLTVTSAQKNPTAFYLCASSSGTGPYEQYFGPGTRLTVT.

CDR3 DNA: TGTGCCAGCAGCTTAACAGGTAGCCTAACGGAGACCCAGTACTTC. Amino acid sequence: CASSLTGSLTETQYF. The J gene is TRBJ2-5, the V gene TRBV7-8, with D tentatively TRBD1 (5 bases). The CDR3 is 15 residues long. With 2 bases removed from V and 5 bases from J, the gap between germline ends came to 15 bases. Germline CDR1 and CDR2: SGHVS and FQNEAQ. Based on the CDR3 plus reference TRBV7-8 and TRBJ2-5, the full variable domain is GAGVSQSPRYKVAKRGQDVALRCDPISGHVSLFWYQQALGQGPEFLTYFQNEAQLDKSGLPSDRFFAERPEGSVSTLKIQRTQQEDSAVYLCASSLTGSLTETQYFGPGTRLLVL.

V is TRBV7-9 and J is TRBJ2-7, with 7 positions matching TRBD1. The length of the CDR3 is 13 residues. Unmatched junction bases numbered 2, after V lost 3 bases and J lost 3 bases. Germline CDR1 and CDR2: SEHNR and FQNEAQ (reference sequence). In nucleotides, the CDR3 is TGTGCCAGCAGCTTGGCAGGGGGCTACGAGCAGTACTTC. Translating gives CASSLAGGYEQYF.

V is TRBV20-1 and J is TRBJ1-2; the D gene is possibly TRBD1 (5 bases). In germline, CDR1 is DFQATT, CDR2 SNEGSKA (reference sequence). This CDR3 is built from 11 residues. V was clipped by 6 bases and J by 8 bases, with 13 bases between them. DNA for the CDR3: TGCAGTGCCAATAGACAGAGAGGCTACACCTTC. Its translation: CSANRQRGYTF.

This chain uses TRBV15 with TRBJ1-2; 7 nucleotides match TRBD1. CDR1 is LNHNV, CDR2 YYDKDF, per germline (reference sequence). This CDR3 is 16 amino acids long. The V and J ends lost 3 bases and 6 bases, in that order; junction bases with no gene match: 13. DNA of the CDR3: TGTGCCACCAGCAGTGGGGGTAGGGGGCGTTTGGATGGCTACACCTTC. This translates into CATSSGGRGRLDGYTF.

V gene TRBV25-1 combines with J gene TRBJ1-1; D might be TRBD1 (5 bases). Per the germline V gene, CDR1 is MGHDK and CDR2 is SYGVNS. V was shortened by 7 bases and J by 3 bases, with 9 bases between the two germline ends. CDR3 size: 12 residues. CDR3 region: CASIGGDTEAFF. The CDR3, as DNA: TGTGCCAGCATTGGGGGGGACACTGAAGCTTTCTTT.

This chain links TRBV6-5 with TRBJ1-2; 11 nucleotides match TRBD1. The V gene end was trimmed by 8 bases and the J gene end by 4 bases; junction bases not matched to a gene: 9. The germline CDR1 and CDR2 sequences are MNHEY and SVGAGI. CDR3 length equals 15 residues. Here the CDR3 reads CASDSGTGGTYGYTF. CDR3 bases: TGTGCCAGCGACTCCGGGACAGGGGGTACCTATGGCTACACCTTC.

The CDR3 reads CASSIFTEGKNEQYF. CDR3 sequence (DNA): TGTGCCAGTAGTATCTTTACGGAGGGTAAAAACGAGCAGTACTTC. The chain couples TRBV19 to TRBJ2-7; D is perhaps TRBD2 (6 bases). V lost 3 bases, J lost 5 bases, and 17 bases lay in between. Germline CDR1 LNHDA, CDR2 SQIVND (reference sequence). CDR3 length: 15 amino acids.

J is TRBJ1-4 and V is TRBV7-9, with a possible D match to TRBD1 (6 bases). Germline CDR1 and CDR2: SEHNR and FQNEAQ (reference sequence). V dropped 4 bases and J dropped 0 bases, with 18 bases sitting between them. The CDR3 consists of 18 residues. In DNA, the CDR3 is TGTGCCAGCAGCTCTGGAGGGGTGACAGGCGCAACTAATGAAAAACTGTTTTTT. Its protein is CASSSGGVTGATNEKLFF.

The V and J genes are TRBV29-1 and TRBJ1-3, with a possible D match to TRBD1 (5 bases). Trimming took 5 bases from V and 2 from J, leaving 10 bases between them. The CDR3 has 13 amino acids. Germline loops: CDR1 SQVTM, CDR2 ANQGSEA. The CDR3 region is CSVRRGTGNTIYF. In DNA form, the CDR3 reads TGCAGCGTTCGGAGGGGAACTGGAAACACCATATATTTT.

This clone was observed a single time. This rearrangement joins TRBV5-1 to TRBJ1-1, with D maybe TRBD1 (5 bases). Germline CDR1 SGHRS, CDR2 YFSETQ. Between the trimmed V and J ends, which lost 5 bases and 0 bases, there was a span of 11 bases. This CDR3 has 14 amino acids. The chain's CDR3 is CASRPGYMNTEAFF. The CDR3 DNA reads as TGCGCCAGCAGACCAGGGTATATGAACACTGAAGCTTTCTTT.

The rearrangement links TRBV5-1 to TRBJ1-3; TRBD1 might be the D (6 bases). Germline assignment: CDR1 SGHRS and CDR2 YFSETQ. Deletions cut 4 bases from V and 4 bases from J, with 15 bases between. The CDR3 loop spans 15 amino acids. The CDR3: CASSPRQEAGNTIYF. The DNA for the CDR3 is TGCGCCAGCAGCCCCAGACAGGAGGCGGGAAACACCATATATTTT.

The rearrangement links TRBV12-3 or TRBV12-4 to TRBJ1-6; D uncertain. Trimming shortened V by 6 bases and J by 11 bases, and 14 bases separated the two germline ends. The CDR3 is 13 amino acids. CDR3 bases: TGTGCCAGCAGCGACGGCTTAAAGACACCCCTCCACTTT. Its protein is CASSDGLKTPLHF.

CDR3 region: CASVTWESGANVLTF. As DNA, the CDR3 is TGTGCCAGTGTTACCTGGGAGTCTGGGGCCAACGTCCTGACTTTC. The chain has TRBV19 and TRBJ2-6; tentatively, D is TRBD2 (5 bases). Germline CDR1 and CDR2: LNHDA and SQIVND (reference sequence). The CDR3 sequence is 15 residues long. V was trimmed by 8 bases and J by 1 base, leaving 12 bases between them.

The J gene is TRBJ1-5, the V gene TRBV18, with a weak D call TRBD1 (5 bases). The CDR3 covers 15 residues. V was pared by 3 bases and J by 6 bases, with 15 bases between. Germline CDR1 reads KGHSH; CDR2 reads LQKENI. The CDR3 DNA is TGTGCCAGCTCACCCCAGGGTGGGGGGATTCAGCCCCAGCATTTT. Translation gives CASSPQGGGIQPQHF.

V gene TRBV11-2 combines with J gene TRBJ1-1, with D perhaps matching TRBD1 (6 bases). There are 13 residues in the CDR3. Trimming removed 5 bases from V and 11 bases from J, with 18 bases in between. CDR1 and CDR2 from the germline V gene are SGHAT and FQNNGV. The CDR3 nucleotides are TGTGCCAGCAGCCCTACACGGGACAATCGGGCTTTCTTT. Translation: CASSPTRDNRAFF. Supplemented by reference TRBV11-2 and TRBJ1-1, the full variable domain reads EAGVAQSPRYKIIEKRQSVAFWCNPISGHATLYWYQQILGQGPKLLIQFQNNGVVDDSQLPKDRFSAERLKGVDSTLKIQPAKLEDSAVYLCASSPTRDNRAFFGQGTRLTVV.

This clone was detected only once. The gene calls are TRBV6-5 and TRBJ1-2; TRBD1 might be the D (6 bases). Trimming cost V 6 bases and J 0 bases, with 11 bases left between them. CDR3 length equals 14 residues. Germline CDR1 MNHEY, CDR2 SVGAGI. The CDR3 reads CASRRDTANYGYTF. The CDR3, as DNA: TGTGCCAGCAGGAGGGACACCGCTAACTATGGCTACACCTTC.

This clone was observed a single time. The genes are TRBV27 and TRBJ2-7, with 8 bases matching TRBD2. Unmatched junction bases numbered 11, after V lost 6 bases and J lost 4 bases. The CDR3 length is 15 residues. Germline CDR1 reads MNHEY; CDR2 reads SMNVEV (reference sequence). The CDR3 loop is CASSRGSGRAYEQYF. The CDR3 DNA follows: TGTGCCAGCAGCCGGGGCAGCGGGAGAGCTTACGAGCAGTACTTC.

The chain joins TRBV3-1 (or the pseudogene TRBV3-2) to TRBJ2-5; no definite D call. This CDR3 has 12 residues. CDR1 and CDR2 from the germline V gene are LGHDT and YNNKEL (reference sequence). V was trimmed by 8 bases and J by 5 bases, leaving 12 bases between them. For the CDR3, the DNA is TGTGCCAGCCTAAGCGCTGGGGAGACCCAGTACTTC. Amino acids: CASLSAGETQYF.

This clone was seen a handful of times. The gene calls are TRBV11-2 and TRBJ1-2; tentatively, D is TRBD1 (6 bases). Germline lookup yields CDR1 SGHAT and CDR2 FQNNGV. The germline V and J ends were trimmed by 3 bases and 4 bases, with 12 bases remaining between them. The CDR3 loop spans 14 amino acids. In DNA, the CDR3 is TGTGCCAGCAGCTTGGAACAGGGCCTCTATGGCTACACCTTC. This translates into CASSLEQGLYGYTF.

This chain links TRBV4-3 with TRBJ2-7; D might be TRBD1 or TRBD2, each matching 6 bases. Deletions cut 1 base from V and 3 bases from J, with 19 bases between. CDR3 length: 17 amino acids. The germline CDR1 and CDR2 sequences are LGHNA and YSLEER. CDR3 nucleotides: TGCGCCAGCAGCCAAGCAACCCCCTTCGGGGGCGGCTACGAGCAGTACTTC. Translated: CASSQATPFGGGYEQYF.